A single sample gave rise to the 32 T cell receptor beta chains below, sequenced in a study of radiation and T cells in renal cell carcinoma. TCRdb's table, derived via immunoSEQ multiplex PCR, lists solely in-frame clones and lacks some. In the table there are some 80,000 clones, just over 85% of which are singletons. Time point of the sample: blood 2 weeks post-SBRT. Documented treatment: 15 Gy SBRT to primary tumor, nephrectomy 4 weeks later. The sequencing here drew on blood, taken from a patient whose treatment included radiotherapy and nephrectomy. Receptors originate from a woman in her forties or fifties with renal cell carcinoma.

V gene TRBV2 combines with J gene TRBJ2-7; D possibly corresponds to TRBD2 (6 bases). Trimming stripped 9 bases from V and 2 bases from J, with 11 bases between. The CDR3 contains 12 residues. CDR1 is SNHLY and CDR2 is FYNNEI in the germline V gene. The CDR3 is CASSGGPYEQYF. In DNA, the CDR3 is TGTGCCAGTAGCGGAGGCCCCTACGAGCAGTACTTC.

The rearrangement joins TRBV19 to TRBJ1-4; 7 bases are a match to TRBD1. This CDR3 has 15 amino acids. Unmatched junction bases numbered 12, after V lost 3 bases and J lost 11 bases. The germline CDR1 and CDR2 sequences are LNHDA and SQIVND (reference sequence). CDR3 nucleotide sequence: TGTGCCAGTAGTATTGGGACAGCCACTTTAGAGAAACTGTTTTTT. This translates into CASSIGTATLEKLFF.

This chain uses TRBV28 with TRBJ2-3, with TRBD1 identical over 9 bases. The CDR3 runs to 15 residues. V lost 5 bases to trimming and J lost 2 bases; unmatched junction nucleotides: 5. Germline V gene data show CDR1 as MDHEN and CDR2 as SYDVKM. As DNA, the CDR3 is TGTGCCAGCAGTCCGGGACAGGGTAACACAGATACGCAGTATTTT. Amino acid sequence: CASSPGQGNTDTQYF.

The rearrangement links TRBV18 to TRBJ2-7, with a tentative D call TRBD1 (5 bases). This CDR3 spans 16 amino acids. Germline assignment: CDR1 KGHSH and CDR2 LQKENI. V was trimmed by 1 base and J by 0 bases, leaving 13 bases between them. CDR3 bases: TGTGCCAGCTCACCACAGGCAGGGTCCCTCTCCTACGAGCAGTACTTC. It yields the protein CASSPQAGSLSYEQYF.

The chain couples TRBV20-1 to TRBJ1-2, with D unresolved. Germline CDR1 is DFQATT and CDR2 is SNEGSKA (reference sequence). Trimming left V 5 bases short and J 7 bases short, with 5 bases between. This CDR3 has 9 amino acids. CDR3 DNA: TGCAGTGCTCCACCTGGCTACACCTTC. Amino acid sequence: CSAPPGYTF.

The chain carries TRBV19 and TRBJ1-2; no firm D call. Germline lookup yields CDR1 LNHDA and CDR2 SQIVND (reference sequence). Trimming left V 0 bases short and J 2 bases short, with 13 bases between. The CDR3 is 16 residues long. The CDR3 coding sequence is TGTGCCAGTAGTATAGAGTCGGGAGGGTCCAACTATGGCTACACCTTC. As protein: CASSIESGGSNYGYTF.

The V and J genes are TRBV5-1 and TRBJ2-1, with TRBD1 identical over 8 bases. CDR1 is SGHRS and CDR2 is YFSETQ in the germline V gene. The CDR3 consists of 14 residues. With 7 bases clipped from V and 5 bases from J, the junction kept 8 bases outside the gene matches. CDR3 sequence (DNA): TGCGCCAGCCAGCGTCAGGGGGCGAACAATGAGCAGTTCTTC. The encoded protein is CASQRQGANNEQFF.

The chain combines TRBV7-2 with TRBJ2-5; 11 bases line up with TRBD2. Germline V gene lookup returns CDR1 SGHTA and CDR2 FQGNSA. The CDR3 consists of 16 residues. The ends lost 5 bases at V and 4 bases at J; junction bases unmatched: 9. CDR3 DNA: TGTGCCAGCAGCCAAAAGTATAGCGGGGGGGGAGAGACCCAGTACTTC. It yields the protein CASSQKYSGGGETQYF.

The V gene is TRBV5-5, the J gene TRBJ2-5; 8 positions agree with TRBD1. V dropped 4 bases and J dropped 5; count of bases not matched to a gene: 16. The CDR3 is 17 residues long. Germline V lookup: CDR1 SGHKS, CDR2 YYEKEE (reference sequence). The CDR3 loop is CASSTDGQGSWAETQYF. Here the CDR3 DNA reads TGTGCCAGCAGCACCGACGGACAGGGATCGTGGGCGGAGACCCAGTACTTC.

The CDR3 is CASSVAPTGTSGSNEQFF. CDR3 DNA: TGTGCCAGCAGCGTAGCCCCCACTGGGACTAGCGGGAGCAATGAGCAGTTCTTC. The chain employs TRBV9 and TRBJ2-1, with 14 bases lining up with TRBD2. Germline values: CDR1 SGDLS, CDR2 YYNGEE. The CDR3 spans 18 residues. After removal of 0 bases from V and 6 bases from J, the junction contained 8 bases not matched to a gene.

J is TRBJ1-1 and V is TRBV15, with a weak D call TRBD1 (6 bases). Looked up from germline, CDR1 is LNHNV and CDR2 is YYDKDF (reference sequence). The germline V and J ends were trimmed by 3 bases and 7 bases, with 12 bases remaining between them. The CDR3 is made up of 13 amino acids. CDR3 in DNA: TGTGCCACCAGCAGGAGACAGGCAGGTGAAGCTTTCTTT. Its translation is CATSRRQAGEAFF.

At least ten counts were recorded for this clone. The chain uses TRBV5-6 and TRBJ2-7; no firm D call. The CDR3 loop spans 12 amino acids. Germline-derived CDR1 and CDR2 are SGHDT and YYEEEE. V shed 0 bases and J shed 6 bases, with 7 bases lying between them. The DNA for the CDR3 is TGTGCCAGCAGCTTGGGGTGGAGCGAGCAGTACTTC. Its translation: CASSLGWSEQYF.

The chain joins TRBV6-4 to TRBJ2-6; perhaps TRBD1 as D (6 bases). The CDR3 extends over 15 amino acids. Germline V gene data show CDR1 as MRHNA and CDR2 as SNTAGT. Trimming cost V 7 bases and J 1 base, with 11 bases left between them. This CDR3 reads CASKETGSGANVLTF. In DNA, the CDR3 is TGTGCCAGCAAAGAAACAGGGTCTGGGGCCAACGTCCTGACTTTC.

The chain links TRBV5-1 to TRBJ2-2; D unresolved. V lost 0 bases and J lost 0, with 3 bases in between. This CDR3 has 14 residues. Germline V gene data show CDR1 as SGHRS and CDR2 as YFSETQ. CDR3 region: CASSLGANTGELFF. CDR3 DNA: TGCGCCAGCAGCTTGGGAGCGAACACCGGGGAGCTGTTTTTT.

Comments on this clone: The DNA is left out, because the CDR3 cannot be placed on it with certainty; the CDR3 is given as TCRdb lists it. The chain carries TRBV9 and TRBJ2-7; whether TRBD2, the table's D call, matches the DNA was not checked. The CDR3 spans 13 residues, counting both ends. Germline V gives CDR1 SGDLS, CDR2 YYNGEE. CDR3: CASSVVGSGSLHF.

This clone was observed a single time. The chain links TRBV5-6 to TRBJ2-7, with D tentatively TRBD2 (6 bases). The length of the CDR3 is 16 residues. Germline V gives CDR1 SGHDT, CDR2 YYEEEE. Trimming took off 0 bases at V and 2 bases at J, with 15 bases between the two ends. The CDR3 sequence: CASSLAGGAPTYEQYF. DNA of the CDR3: TGTGCCAGCAGCTTGGCCGGGGGAGCGCCTACCTACGAGCAGTACTTC.

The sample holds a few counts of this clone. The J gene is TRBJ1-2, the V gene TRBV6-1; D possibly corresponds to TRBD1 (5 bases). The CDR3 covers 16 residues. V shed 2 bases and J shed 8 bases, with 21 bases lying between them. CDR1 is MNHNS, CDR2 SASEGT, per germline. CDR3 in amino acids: CASSEPWGLNRFGYTF. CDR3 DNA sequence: TGTGCCAGCAGTGAACCGTGGGGACTCAACCGGTTCGGCTACACCTTC.

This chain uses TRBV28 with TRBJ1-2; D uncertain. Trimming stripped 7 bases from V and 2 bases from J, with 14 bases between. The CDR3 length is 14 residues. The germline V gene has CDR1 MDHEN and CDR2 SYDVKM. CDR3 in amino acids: CASTTPAENYGYTF. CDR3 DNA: TGTGCCAGCACTACACCCGCAGAAAACTATGGCTACACCTTC.

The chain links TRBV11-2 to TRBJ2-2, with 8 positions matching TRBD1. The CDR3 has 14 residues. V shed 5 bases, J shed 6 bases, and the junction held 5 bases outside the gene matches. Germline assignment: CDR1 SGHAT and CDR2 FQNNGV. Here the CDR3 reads CASSGRGPAGELFF. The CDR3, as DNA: TGTGCCAGCAGCGGCAGGGGGCCCGCCGGGGAGCTGTTTTTT.

The CDR3 protein is CASSLGGPGTDTQYF. The CDR3 nucleotides are TGTGCCAGCAGCTTAGGCGGGCCTGGCACAGATACGCAGTATTTT. This rearrangement joins TRBV11-3 to TRBJ2-3, with a possible D match to TRBD2 (5 bases). The CDR3 consists of 15 residues. The V end was cut by 1 base, the J end by 1 base, with 9 bases between. From germline, CDR1 is SGHNT and CDR2 YENEEA.

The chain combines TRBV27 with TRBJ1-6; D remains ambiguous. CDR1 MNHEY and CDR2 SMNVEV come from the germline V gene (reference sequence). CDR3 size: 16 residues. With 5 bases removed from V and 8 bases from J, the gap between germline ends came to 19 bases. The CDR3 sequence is CASSRRLGGVDSPLHF. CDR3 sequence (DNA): TGTGCCAGCAGTCGCAGACTCGGTGGCGTCGATTCACCCCTCCACTTT.

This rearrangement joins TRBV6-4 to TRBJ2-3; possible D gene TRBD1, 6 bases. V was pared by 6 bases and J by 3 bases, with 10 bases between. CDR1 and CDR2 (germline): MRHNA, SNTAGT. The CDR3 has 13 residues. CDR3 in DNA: TGTGCCAGCAGCCACAGGGAAACAGATACGCAGTATTTT. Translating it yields CASSHRETDTQYF.

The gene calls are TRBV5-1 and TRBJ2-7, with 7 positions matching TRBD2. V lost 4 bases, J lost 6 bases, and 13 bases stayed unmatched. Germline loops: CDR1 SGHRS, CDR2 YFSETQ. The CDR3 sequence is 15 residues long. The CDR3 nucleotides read TGCGCCAGCAGCGGCGGGAGTGATTTTAATGGCGAGCAGTACTTC. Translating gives CASSGGSDFNGEQYF.

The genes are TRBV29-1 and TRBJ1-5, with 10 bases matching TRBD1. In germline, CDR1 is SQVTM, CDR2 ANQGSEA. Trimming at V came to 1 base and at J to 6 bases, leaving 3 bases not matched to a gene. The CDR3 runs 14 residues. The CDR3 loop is CSVEGGQGCQPQHF. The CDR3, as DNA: TGCAGCGTTGAAGGGGGACAGGGGTGTCAGCCCCAGCATTTT. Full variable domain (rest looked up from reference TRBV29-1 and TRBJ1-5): SAVISQKPSRDICQRGTSLTIQCQVDSQVTMMFWYRQQPGQSLTLIATANQGSEATYESGFVIDKFPISRPNLTFSTLTVSNMSPEDSSIYLCSVEGGQGCQPQHFGDGTRLSIL.

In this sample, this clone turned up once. The CDR3 nucleotides are TGTGCCAGCAGCGCCCGGAGCTCCTACGAGCAGTACTTC. Encoded protein: CASSARSSYEQYF. The chain has TRBV7-2 and TRBJ2-7; unclear D gene. The CDR3 length is 13 residues. V was shortened by 5 bases and J by 0 bases, with 8 bases between the two germline ends. Germline loops: CDR1 SGHTA, CDR2 FQGNSA.

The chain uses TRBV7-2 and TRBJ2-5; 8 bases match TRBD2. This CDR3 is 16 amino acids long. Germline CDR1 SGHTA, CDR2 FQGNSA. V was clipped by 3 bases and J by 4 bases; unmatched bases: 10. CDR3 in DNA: TGTGCCAGCAGCTTGCGGGAGGTTATGTGGGGAGAGACCCAGTACTTC. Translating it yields CASSLREVMWGETQYF.

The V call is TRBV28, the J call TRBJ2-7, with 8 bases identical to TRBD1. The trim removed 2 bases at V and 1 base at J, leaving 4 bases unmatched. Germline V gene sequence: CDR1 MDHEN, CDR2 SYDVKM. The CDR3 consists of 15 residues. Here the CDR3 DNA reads TGTGCCAGCAGTTTACCAGGGGGCCTTTCCTACGAGCAGTACTTC. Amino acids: CASSLPGGLSYEQYF.

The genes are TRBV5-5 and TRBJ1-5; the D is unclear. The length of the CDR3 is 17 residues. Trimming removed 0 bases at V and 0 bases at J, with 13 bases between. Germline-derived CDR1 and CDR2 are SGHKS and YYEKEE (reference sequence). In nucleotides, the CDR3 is TGTGCCAGCAGCTTGGTGGGCGAGGGCTATAGCAATCAGCCCCAGCATTTT. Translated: CASSLVGEGYSNQPQHF.

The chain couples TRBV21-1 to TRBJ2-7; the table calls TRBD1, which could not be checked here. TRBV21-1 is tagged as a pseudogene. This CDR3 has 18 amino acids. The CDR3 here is CASSNKRADRAFSYEQYF. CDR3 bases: TGTGCCAGCAGCAACAAAAGGGCGGACAGGGCTTTCTCCTACGAGCAGTACTTC.

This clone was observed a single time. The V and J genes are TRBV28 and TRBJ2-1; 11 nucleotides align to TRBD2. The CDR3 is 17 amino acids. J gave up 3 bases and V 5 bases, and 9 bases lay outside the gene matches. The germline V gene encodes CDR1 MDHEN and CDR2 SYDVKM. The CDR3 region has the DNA TGTGCCAGCAGTCCCCCCAATAGCGGGGGGGACTACAATGAGCAGTTCTTC. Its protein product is CASSPPNSGGDYNEQFF.

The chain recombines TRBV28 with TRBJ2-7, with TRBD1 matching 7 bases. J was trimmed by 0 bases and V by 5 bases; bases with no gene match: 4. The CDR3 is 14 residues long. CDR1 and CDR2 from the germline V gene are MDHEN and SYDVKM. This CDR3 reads CASSRQGYSYEQYF. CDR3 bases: TGTGCCAGCAGTCGACAGGGCTACTCCTACGAGCAGTACTTC.

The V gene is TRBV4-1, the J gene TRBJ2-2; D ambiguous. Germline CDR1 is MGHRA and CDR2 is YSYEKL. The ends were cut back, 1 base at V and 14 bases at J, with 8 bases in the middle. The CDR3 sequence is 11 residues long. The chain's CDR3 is CASSQVDLLFF. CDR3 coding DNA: TGCGCCAGCAGCCAAGTGGACCTACTGTTTTTT.